This T cell receptor (beta chain) was recorded in a study of OX40 agonist ivuxolimab in advanced cancers. Overall study: Patients enrolled in dose escalation were diagnosed with hepatocellular carcinoma, melanoma, renal cell or head and neck cancer. The mean age was about 57 years, ranging from about 20 to 90, with over 70% of participants male.

Germline V gives CDR1 SGHAT, CDR2 FQNNGV. V lost 4 bases to trimming and J lost 4 bases; unmatched junction nucleotides: 6. The CDR3 totals 15 residues. Exclusion applied to patients with autoimmune disease history or systemic immunosuppression. This table comes from immunoSEQ multiplex PCR, and its TCRdb copy is limited to in-frame clones, with some not included. The repertoire includes 25,000 to 35,000 clones, 65% to 80% of them detected once, and under 25% sits in the top ten. Comment on this clone: In the same sample, other DNA sequences code for this CDR3.

The TCR sequence derives from an adult with an advanced solid tumor such as melanoma, head and neck, liver or kidney cancer. The V gene is TRBV11-2, the J gene TRBJ1-3; 8 bases agree with TRBD1. Sequenced here: CD4+ or CD8+ T cells sorted from blood, sampled in a trial of the OX40 agonist ivuxolimab. The CDR3 DNA reads as TGTGCCAGCAGCTCCGGACAGGGCAGAGGAAACACCATATATTTT. Its translation is CASSSGQGRGNTIYF.